Below, 25 T cell receptor beta chains from the same sample are listed, as sequenced in a study of blood T cell repertoires in COVID-19. Produced via immunoSEQ multiplex PCR; TCRdb's table is partial and in-frame only. The table has about 35,000 clones, 80% to 90% seen once. The sequencing input was peripheral blood. These receptors were taken from an elderly man with active COVID-19.

The J gene is TRBJ2-4, the V gene TRBV7-9, with D perhaps matching TRBD2 (7 bases). Looked up from germline, CDR1 is SEHNR and CDR2 is FQNEAQ (reference sequence). The CDR3 is made up of 14 amino acids. V was cut by 0 bases and J by 12 bases, with 15 bases left in between. Written as DNA, the CDR3 is TGTGCCAGCAGCTTAGCAGGGGGGGAACGTGGTCAGTACTTC. Translation: CASSLAGGERGQYF. Variable domain in full (rest from reference TRBV7-9 and TRBJ2-4): DTGVSQNPRHKITKRGQNVTFRCDPISEHNRLYWYRQTLGQGPEFLTYFQNEAQLEKSRLLSDRFSAERPKGSFSTLEIQRTEQGDSAMYLCASSLAGGERGQYFGAGTRLSVL.

A single count supports this clone. The sample holds other DNA sequences that translate to the same CDR3. The rearrangement uses TRBV28 and TRBJ1-3, with 9 bases aligning to TRBD1. This CDR3 spans 15 amino acids. Trimming removed 5 bases from V and 4 bases from J; junction bases left unmatched: 6. CDR1 is MDHEN, CDR2 SYDVKM, per germline. The DNA for the CDR3 is TGTGCCAGCAGTCCACAGGGGGCGAGAGGAAACACCATATATTTT. This sequence encodes CASSPQGARGNTIYF.

The rearrangement joins TRBV19 to TRBJ2-1, with TRBD2 matching 8 bases. J was trimmed by 3 bases and V by 6 bases; bases with no gene match: 7. Germline CDR1 is LNHDA and CDR2 is SQIVND (reference sequence). The CDR3 runs to 15 residues. This CDR3 reads CASRLTSADYNEQFF. Here the CDR3 DNA reads TGTGCCAGTAGGCTGACTAGCGCGGACTACAATGAGCAGTTCTTC.

The rearrangement links TRBV4-3 to TRBJ2-3; 14 positions agree with TRBD2. The CDR3 is 14 amino acids. Germline CDR1 is LGHNA and CDR2 is YSLEER. V gave up 0 bases and J gave up 14 bases; unmatched junction bases: 4. CDR3 in amino acids: CASSQETSGRGTYF. The CDR3, as DNA: TGCGCCAGCAGCCAAGAGACTAGCGGGAGGGGGACGTATTTT.

This chain uses TRBV7-9 with TRBJ1-2; TRBD1 is a possible D gene (6 bases). Trimming took off 5 bases at V and 7 bases at J, with 17 bases between the two ends. CDR1 is SEHNR and CDR2 is FQNEAQ in the germline V gene (reference sequence). There are 14 residues in the CDR3. Here the CDR3 reads CASSPKRGGAGYTF. CDR3 bases: TGTGCCAGCAGCCCCAAGCGAGGGGGGGCTGGCTACACCTTC.

The CDR3 DNA sequence: TGTGCCAGCAGCTTAGAAGGGACTAACTCCTACAATGAGCAGTTCTTC. Translated, it gives CASSLEGTNSYNEQFF. The J gene is TRBJ2-1, the V gene TRBV7-2; 7 positions agree with TRBD2. The V gene's germline CDR1 is SGHTA and CDR2 FQGNSA. There are 16 residues in the CDR3. J gave up 0 bases and V 1 base, and 3 bases lay outside the gene matches.

The gene calls are TRBV9 and TRBJ1-1; D gene ambiguous. CDR1 is SGDLS and CDR2 is YYNGEE in the germline V gene. CDR3 size: 13 residues. Between the trimmed V and J ends, which lost 0 bases and 8 bases, there was a span of 11 bases. The CDR3 loop is CASSVALTTEAFF. In DNA form, the CDR3 reads TGTGCCAGCAGCGTAGCTTTAACAACCGAAGCTTTCTTT.

This clone was recorded once. CDR3 in amino acids: CASSVQGAGNTIYF. Here the CDR3 DNA reads TGCGCCAGCAGCGTACAGGGGGCTGGAAACACCATATATTTT. The rearrangement links TRBV5-1 to TRBJ1-3; 8 nucleotides align to TRBD1. J was trimmed by 2 bases and V by 4 bases; bases with no gene match: 2. Germline V gene data show CDR1 as SGHRS and CDR2 as YFSETQ. CDR3 length equals 14 residues.

The gene calls are TRBV5-1 and TRBJ1-1; TRBD1 matches 8 bases. The CDR3 length is 14 residues. In germline, CDR1 is SGHRS, CDR2 YFSETQ. J lost 1 base, V lost 7 bases, and 6 bases had no gene match. CDR3 DNA sequence: TGCGCCAGCGGCAGTCAGGGGGCGAACACTGAAGCTTTCTTT. The encoded protein is CASGSQGANTEAFF.

The chain joins TRBV4-1 to TRBJ2-5, with TRBD2 matching 13 bases. The length of the CDR3 is 17 residues. The J segment lost 4 bases and the V segment lost 0 bases, leaving 5 bases of the junction unmatched. Germline V gene sequence: CDR1 MGHRA, CDR2 YSYEKL. CDR3 sequence reads: CASSQDRGLAGRETQYF. DNA for the CDR3: TGCGCCAGCAGCCAAGATAGGGGACTAGCGGGAAGAGAGACCCAGTACTTC.

The rearrangement links TRBV5-4 to TRBJ2-7, with D maybe TRBD1 (6 bases). The ends were cut back, 4 bases at V and 4 bases at J, with 15 bases in the middle. CDR1 is SGHNT and CDR2 is YYREEE in the germline V gene (reference sequence). The CDR3 has 14 amino acids. CDR3 DNA: TGTGCCAGCAGCCTCCAACAGGGCACGTACGAGCAGTACTTC. Protein product: CASSLQQGTYEQYF.

This chain connects TRBV6-2 or TRBV6-3 to TRBJ2-7; D remains unclear. The CDR3 length is 13 residues. Germline V gene sequence: CDR1 MNHEY, CDR2 SVGEGT. Trimming left V 3 bases short and J 1 base short, with 7 bases between. For the CDR3, the DNA is TGTGCCAGCAGTTATGGGCAATCCTACGAGCAGTACTTC. Its translation: CASSYGQSYEQYF.

This chain connects TRBV19 to TRBJ1-4; 7 bases are a match to TRBD1. This CDR3 contains 15 residues. The trim removed 4 bases at V and 0 bases at J, leaving 2 bases unmatched. Germline-derived CDR1 and CDR2 are LNHDA and SQIVND (reference sequence). CDR3 bases: TGTGCCAGTAGTAGGGACAGTGCAACTAATGAAAAACTGTTTTTT. Translated, it gives CASSRDSATNEKLFF.

This clone showed up just a few times. The chain has TRBV2 and TRBJ1-6; D unresolved. Germline V gene data show CDR1 as SNHLY and CDR2 as FYNNEI. This CDR3 contains 13 residues. Trimming removed 7 bases at V and 5 bases at J, with 9 bases between. The CDR3 DNA is TGTGCCAGCACGCAGTACGATAATTCACCCCTCCACTTT. Translation: CASTQYDNSPLHF.

This chain joins TRBV28 and TRBJ2-6; D gene uncertain. CDR1 is MDHEN, CDR2 SYDVKM, per germline. CDR3 size: 15 residues. The ends were cut back, 5 bases at V and 0 bases at J, with 8 bases in the middle. The DNA of the CDR3 is TGTGCCAGCAGTCCCGAGGCCTCTGGGGCCAACGTCCTGACTTTC. Translating gives CASSPEASGANVLTF.

This clone was seen once. The chain employs TRBV6-2 or TRBV6-3 and TRBJ2-1, with TRBD2 matching over 11 bases. The CDR3 runs to 19 residues. From germline, CDR1 is MNHEY and CDR2 SVGEGT. V lost 4 bases to trimming and J lost 2 bases; unmatched junction nucleotides: 13. For the CDR3, the DNA is TGTGCCAGCAGTTCGGGACTGGCTAGCGGGAGGTCAACCTACAATGAGCAGTTCTTC. Its protein product is CASSSGLASGRSTYNEQFF.

V gene TRBV9 combines with J gene TRBJ2-2, with TRBD1 as a possible D gene (5 bases). Trimming shortened V by 4 bases and J by 4 bases, and 11 bases separated the two germline ends. Per germline, CDR1 SGDLS and CDR2 YYNGEE. The CDR3 loop spans 14 amino acids. The CDR3 loop reads CASSQGWGTGELFF. The CDR3 nucleotides read TGTGCCAGCAGCCAGGGTTGGGGCACCGGGGAGCTGTTTTTT.

The J gene is TRBJ2-7, the V gene TRBV4-1; D is possibly TRBD2 (6 bases). Germline lookup yields CDR1 MGHRA and CDR2 YSYEKL. V lost 5 bases and J lost 5, with 19 bases in between. The CDR3 is 15 residues long. The CDR3 nucleotides are TGCGCCAGCAGCTGGAGGTACCCGGGAGTTAACGAGCAGTACTTC. Translated: CASSWRYPGVNEQYF.

The rearrangement joins TRBV7-2 to TRBJ1-2; D not certain. The germline V gene encodes CDR1 SGHTA and CDR2 FQGNSA. V lost 0 bases to trimming and J lost 4 bases, with 12 bases between them. CDR3 length: 15 amino acids. This CDR3 is CASSLARGVIYGYTF. The CDR3 DNA reads as TGTGCCAGCAGCTTAGCGCGCGGCGTTATCTATGGCTACACCTTC.

The chain combines TRBV29-1 with TRBJ1-2; tentative D call: TRBD1 (5 bases). CDR3 length equals 13 residues. The V gene's germline CDR1 is SQVTM and CDR2 ANQGSEA. Trimming removed 4 bases at V and 4 bases at J, with 13 bases between. The CDR3 protein is CSVVSGNGYGYTF. CDR3 DNA sequence: TGCAGCGTTGTGTCAGGGAACGGCTATGGCTACACCTTC. The full variable domain, its missing parts supplied by reference TRBV29-1 and TRBJ1-2, is SAVISQKPSRDICQRGTSLTIQCQVDSQVTMMFWYRQQPGQSLTLIATANQGSEATYESGFVIDKFPISRPNLTFSTLTVSNMSPEDSSIYLCSVVSGNGYGYTFGSGTRLTVV.

CDR3 DNA: TGTGCCAGTAGTATAGATCCTAGCGGAGCAAACAATGAGCAGTTCTTC. Encoded protein: CASSIDPSGANNEQFF. This sequence joins TRBV19 and TRBJ2-1; 7 bases match TRBD2. The germline V gene encodes CDR1 LNHDA and CDR2 SQIVND (reference sequence). This CDR3 comprises 16 residues. After removal of 0 bases from V and 5 bases from J, the junction contained 7 bases not matched to a gene.

This sequence joins TRBV19 and TRBJ2-7; TRBD1 aligns across 10 bases. The CDR3 is 15 amino acids. Germline assignment: CDR1 LNHDA and CDR2 SQIVND (reference sequence). The trim removed 6 bases at V and 2 bases at J, leaving 7 bases unmatched. CDR3 amino acids: CASSDVGQGAYEQYF. CDR3 DNA sequence: TGTGCCAGTAGCGACGTAGGACAGGGGGCCTACGAGCAGTACTTC.

CDR3: CATGGGLLNTGELFF. CDR3 bases: TGTGCCACCGGTGGGGGGCTACTGAACACCGGGGAGCTGTTTTTT. This rearrangement joins TRBV24-1 to TRBJ2-2; D may correspond to TRBD1 or TRBD2 (6 bases each). Trimming took 9 bases from V and 1 from J, leaving 14 bases between them. This CDR3 comprises 15 residues. CDR1 and CDR2 (germline): KGHDR, SFDVKD.

Sample share makes this clone large (0.1 to 1%). This chain uses TRBV19 with TRBJ2-7; a weak D match, TRBD1 (6 bases). The V end was cut by 8 bases, the J end by 3 bases, with 17 bases between. From germline, CDR1 is LNHDA and CDR2 SQIVND (reference sequence). This CDR3 comprises 14 residues. The CDR3 region has the DNA TGTGCCAGTGGGGGCGCCGGCGTCTTCTACGAGCAGTACTTC. It is translated as CASGGAGVFYEQYF.

The J gene is TRBJ2-2, the V gene TRBV24-1; tentatively, D is TRBD2 (5 bases). Germline-derived CDR1 and CDR2 are KGHDR and SFDVKD. Trimming pared 0 bases from V and 8 bases from J, leaving 12 bases between. This CDR3 contains 15 residues. The CDR3 DNA reads as TGTGCCACCAGTGATTTGATGCAAACGGGAGGGGAGCTGTTTTTT. This codes for CATSDLMQTGGELFF.